This T cell receptor (beta chain) is drawn from a study of blood T cell repertoires in COVID-19. Looking at the study overall: T cells, B-cell-depleted T cells, or PBMCs provided the cDNA or gDNA that served as material.

Someone with COVID-19 had been met by exposed participants within 2 weeks before study entry. After removal of 6 bases from V and 1 base from J, the junction contained 5 bases not matched to a gene. The CDR3 is 16 amino acids. Germline V gene lookup returns CDR1 SGHNT and CDR2 YYREEE (reference sequence). Original processing notes: Reference gene primer amplification gave estimated nucleated cell counts. Repertoires were generated with immunoSEQ multiplex PCR, while TCRdb's copy carries only in-frame clones and drops some. V, J and clone size reflect that table, while D and trimming were determined from the DNA. The sample includes a few hundred thousand clones, approximately 89% of them seen just once.

The origin of this receptor is a woman aged 40 to 50 who had been exposed to COVID-19. The rearrangement joins TRBV5-4 to TRBJ2-5; 14 nucleotides match TRBD2. Sequences were obtained from PBMCs or T cells enriched from blood (not recorded which). The CDR3 DNA reads TGTGCCAGCAAGGGACTAGCGGGGGATACCCAAGAGACCCAGTACTTC. It encodes CASKGLAGDTQETQYF.